Given below is one T cell receptor beta chain in context. This table comes from immunoSEQ multiplex PCR, and its TCRdb copy is limited to in-frame clones, with some not included. The data show tens of thousands of clones, just over 90% seen once. These data come from a study of technical replicates of blood from a few donors. The germline CDR1 and CDR2 sequences are MNHEY and SVGAGI. With 10 bases clipped from V and 4 bases from J, the junction kept 12 bases outside the gene matches. This CDR3 has 14 amino acids. The clonotype was recovered from a human donor in good health. This chain links TRBV6-5 with TRBJ2-7; the match to TRBD2 covers 8 bases. Sequencing input: T cells isolated from PBMCs. The CDR3 DNA is TGTGCCACCCGCTTTAGCGGGGCTTCGTACGAGCAGTACTTC. Its protein product is CATRFSGASYEQYF.